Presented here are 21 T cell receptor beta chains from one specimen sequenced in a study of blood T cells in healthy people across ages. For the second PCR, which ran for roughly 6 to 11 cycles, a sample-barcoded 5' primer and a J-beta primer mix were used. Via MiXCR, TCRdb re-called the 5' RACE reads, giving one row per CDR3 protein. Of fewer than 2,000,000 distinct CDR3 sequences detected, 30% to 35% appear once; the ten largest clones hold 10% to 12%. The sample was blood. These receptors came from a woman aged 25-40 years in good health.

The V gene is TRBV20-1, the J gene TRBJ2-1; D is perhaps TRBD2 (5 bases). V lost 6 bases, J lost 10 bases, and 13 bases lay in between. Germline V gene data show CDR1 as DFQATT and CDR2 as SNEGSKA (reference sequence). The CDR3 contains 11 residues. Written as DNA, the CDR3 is TGCAGTGCCGCTTGGGGAGAGGAGCAGTTCTTC. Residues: CSAAWGEEQFF.

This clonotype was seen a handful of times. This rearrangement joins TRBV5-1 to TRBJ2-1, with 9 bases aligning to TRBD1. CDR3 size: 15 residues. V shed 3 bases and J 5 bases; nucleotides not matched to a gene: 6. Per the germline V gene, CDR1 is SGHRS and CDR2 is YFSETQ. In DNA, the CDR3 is TGCGCCAGCAGCTGGGGGACAGGGATTAACAATGAGCAGTTCTTC. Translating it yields CASSWGTGINNEQFF.

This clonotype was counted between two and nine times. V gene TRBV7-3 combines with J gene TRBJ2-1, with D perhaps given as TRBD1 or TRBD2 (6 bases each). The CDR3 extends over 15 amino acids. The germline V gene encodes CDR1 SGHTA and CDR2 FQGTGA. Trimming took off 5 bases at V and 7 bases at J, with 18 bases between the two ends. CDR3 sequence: CASSPSGGTPNEQFF. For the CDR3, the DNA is TGTGCCAGCAGCCCGAGTGGGGGGACACCAAATGAGCAGTTCTTC. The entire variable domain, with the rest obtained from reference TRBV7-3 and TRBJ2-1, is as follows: GAGVSQTPSNKVTEKGKYVELRCDPISGHTALYWYRQSLGQGPEFLIYFQGTGAADDSGLPNDRFFAVRPEGSVSTLKIQRTERGDSAVYLCASSPSGGTPNEQFFGPGTRLTVL.

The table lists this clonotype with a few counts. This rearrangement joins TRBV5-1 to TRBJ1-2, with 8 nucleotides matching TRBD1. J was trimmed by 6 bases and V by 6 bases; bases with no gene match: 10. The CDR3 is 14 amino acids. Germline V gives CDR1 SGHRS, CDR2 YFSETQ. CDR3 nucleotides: TGCGCCAGCACCGGACAGGGTGAATTCCATGGCTACACCTTC. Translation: CASTGQGEFHGYTF.

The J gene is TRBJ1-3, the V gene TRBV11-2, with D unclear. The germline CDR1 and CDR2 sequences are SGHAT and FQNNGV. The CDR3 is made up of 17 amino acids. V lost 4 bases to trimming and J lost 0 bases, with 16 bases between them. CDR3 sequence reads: CASSSQRIFSSGNTIYF. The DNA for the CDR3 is TGTGCCAGCAGCTCGCAACGGATCTTCAGCTCTGGAAACACCATATATTTT.

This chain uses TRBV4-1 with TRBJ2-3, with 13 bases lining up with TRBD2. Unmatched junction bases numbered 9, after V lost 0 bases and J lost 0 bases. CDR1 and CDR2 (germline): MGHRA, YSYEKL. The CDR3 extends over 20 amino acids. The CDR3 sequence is CASSQEAVGTSGISTDTQYF. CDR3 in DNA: TGCGCCAGCAGCCAAGAGGCAGTGGGGACTAGCGGGATCAGCACAGATACGCAGTATTTT.

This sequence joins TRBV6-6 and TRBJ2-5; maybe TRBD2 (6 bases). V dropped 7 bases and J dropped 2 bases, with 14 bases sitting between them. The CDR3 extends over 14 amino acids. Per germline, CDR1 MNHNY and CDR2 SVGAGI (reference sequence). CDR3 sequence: CASTATAGQETQYF. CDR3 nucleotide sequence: TGTGCCAGCACCGCGACAGCGGGTCAAGAGACCCAGTACTTC.

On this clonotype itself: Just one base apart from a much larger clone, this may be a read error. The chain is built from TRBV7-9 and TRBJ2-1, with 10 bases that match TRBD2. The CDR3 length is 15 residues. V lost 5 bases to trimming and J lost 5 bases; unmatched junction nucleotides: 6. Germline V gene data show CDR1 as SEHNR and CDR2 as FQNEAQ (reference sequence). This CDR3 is CASSRLAGAHNEQFF. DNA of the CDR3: TGTGCCAGCAGCCGCCTAGCGGGGGCCCACAATGAGCAGTTCTTC.

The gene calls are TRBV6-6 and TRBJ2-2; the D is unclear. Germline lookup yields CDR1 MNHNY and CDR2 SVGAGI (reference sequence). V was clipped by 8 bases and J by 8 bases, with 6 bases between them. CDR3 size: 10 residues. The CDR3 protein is CASGLGELFF. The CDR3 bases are TGTGCCAGCGGGTTGGGGGAGCTGTTTTTT.

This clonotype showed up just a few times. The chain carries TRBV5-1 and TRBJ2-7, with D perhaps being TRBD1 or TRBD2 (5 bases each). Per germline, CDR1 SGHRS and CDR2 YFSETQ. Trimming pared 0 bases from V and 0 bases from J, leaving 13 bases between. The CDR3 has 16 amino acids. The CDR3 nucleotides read TGCGCCAGCAGCTTGGATCGGGGACCTGCCTCCTACGAGCAGTACTTC. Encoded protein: CASSLDRGPASYEQYF. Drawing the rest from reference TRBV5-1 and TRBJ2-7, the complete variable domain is KAGVTQTPRYLIKTRGQQVTLSCSPISGHRSVSWYQQTPGQGLQFLFEYFSETQRNKGNFPGRFSGRQFSNSRSEMNVSTLELGDSALYLCASSLDRGPASYEQYFGPGTRLTVT.

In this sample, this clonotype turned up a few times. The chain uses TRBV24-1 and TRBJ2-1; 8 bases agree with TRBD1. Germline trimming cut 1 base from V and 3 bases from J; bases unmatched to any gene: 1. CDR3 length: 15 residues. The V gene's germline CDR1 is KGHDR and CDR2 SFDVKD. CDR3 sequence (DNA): TGTGCCACCAGTGATTTTGGACAGGGCTACAATGAGCAGTTCTTC. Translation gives CATSDFGQGYNEQFF.

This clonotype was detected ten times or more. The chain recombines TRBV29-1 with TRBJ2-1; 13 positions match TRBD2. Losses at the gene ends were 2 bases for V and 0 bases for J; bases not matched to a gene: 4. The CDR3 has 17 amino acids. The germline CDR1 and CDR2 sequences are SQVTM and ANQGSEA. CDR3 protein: CSVERTSGSRSYNEQFF. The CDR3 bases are TGCAGCGTTGAACGGACTAGCGGGAGTCGCTCCTACAATGAGCAGTTCTTC.

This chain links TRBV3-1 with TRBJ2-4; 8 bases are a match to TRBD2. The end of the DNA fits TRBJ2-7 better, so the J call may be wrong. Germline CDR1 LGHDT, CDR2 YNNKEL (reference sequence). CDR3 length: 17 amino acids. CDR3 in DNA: TGTGCCAGCAGCAATCGGAAATCGGGGGGGGGCTCCTACGAGCAGTACTTC. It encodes CASSNRKSGGGSYEQYF.

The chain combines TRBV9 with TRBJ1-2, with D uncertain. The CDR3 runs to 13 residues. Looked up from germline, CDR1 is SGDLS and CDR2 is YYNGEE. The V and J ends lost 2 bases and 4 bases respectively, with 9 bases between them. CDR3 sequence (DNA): TGTGCCAGCAGCGTCGGGTCCCCCTATGGCTACACCTTC. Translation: CASSVGSPYGYTF.

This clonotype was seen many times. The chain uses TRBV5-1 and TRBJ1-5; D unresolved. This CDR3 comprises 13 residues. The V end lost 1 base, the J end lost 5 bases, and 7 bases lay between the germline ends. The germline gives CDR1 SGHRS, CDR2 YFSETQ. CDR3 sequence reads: CASSLLPDQPQHF. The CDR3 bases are TGCGCCAGCAGCTTGTTGCCTGATCAGCCCCAGCATTTT.

The CDR3 here is CASSLTGTAQETQYF. The CDR3 DNA is TGTGCCAGCTCACTCACCGGGACAGCGCAAGAGACCCAGTACTTC. The rearrangement links TRBV18 to TRBJ2-5, with 7 bases matching TRBD1. Germline assignment: CDR1 KGHSH and CDR2 LQKENI. V lost 4 bases to trimming and J lost 2 bases; unmatched junction nucleotides: 7. The length of the CDR3 is 15 residues.

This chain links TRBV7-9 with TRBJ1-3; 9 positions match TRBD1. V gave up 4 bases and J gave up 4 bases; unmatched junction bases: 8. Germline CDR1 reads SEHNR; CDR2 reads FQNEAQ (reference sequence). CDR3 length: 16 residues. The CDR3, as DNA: TGTGCCAGCAGCTCTTCCGGACAGGGGAGAGGAAACACCATATATTTT. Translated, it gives CASSSSGQGRGNTIYF.

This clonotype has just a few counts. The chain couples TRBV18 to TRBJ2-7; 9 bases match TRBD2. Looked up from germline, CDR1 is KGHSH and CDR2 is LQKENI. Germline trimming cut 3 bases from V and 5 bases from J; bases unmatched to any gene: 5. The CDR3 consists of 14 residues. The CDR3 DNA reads TGTGCCAGCTCACCCGAGCGGGGGGCAAACGAGCAGTACTTC. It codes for CASSPERGANEQYF.

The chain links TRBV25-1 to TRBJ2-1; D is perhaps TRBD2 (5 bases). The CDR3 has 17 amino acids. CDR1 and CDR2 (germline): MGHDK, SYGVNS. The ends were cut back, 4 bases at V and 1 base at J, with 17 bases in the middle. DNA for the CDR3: TGTGCCAGCAGTGGAGGGTGGGGTTCTGGATCCTACAATGAGCAGTTCTTC. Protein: CASSGGWGSGSYNEQFF.

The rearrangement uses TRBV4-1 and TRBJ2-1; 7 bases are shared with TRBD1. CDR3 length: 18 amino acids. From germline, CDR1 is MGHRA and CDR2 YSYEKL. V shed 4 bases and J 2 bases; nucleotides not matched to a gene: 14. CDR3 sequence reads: CASSLSDYIQGTYNEQFF. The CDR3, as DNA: TGCGCCAGCAGCCTTTCCGACTATATACAGGGGACCTACAATGAGCAGTTCTTC.

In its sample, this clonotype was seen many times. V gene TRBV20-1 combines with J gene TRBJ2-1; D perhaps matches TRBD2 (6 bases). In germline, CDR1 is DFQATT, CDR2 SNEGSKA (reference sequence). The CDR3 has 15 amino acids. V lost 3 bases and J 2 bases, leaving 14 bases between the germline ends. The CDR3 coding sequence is TGCAGTGCTAGGGTTGGAGGGAGAGCCTACAATGAGCAGTTCTTC. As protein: CSARVGGRAYNEQFF.